Each of the 21 T cell receptor beta chains below was sequenced from the same sample in a study of neurological immune-mediated disorders. TCRdb called the 5' RACE reads again in MiXCR, with one record for every CDR3 protein. The sample yields fewer than 65,000 distinct CDR3 sequences, about 9.4% seen once. The sequencing input was PBMCs. The receptor source for this set is a man aged 65 to 85 with HTLV-1-associated myelopathy (HAM/TSP).

This clonotype was picked up many times. The rearrangement joins TRBV5-1 to TRBJ2-2; possibly TRBD2 for D (6 bases). Germline V CDR1 and CDR2: SGHRS, YFSETQ. Between the trimmed V and J ends, which lost 9 bases and 3 bases, there was a span of 15 bases. This CDR3 has 14 amino acids. The CDR3 coding sequence is TGCGCCACGCGACGTGGCGGGGACACCGGGGAGCTGTTTTTT. Amino acids: CATRRGGDTGELFF.

The V and J genes are TRBV12-3 or TRBV12-4 and TRBJ2-5; TRBD2 agrees at 10 bases. This CDR3 contains 16 residues. Trimming at V came to 3 bases and at J to 4 bases, leaving 8 bases not matched to a gene. The DNA of the CDR3 is TGTGCCAGCAGTTTCGGAGCGGGAGGGCTACCAGAGACCCAGTACTTC. Amino acids: CASSFGAGGLPETQYF.

The sample holds many counts of this clonotype. The chain is built from TRBV5-6 and TRBJ2-6; D is unresolved. This CDR3 has 16 residues. The germline gives CDR1 SGHDT, CDR2 YYEEEE. With 4 bases removed from V and 0 bases from J, the gap between germline ends came to 11 bases. CDR3: CASSPRDSSGANVLTF. The CDR3 nucleotides are TGTGCCAGCAGCCCACGTGATAGCTCTGGGGCCAACGTCCTGACTTTC.

A word on this clonotype: Since no conserved phenylalanine or tryptophan closes the CDR3, a read error is the likely cause. It is unclear where the CDR3 begins or ends on the DNA, so no DNA is shown, and the CDR3 is as TCRdb lists it. The CDR3 is CASSQGKGDNELFS. This chain links TRBV4-3 with TRBJ2-1; TRBD1, the table's D call, was not compared with the DNA. Germline V lookup: CDR1 LGHNA, CDR2 YSLEER. The CDR3 is made up of 14 amino acids, end residues included.

The sample holds many counts of this clonotype. V gene TRBV5-1 combines with J gene TRBJ2-1, with D maybe TRBD2 (5 bases). The length of the CDR3 is 13 residues. Per germline, CDR1 SGHRS and CDR2 YFSETQ. Trimming took 2 bases from V and 9 from J, leaving 12 bases between them. The CDR3 DNA is TGCGCCAGCAGCTTTAGGGAGCGGAGTGAGCAGTTCTTC. Translated: CASSFRERSEQFF.

This clonotype was counted ten times or more. The gene calls are TRBV28 and TRBJ2-1; TRBD1 agrees at 9 bases. Per germline, CDR1 MDHEN and CDR2 SYDVKM. This CDR3 has 13 amino acids. The J segment lost 8 bases and the V segment lost 8 bases, leaving 7 bases of the junction unmatched. The CDR3 region is CASCRDRVDEQFF. The DNA of the CDR3 is TGTGCCAGCTGCCGGGACAGGGTGGATGAGCAGTTCTTC.

The table lists this clonotype with many counts. This chain's CDR3 is CASTIGNPDTQYF. The CDR3 DNA is TGTGCCAGCACCATCGGGAACCCAGATACGCAGTATTTT. The V gene is TRBV7-2, the J gene TRBJ2-3; a weak D match, TRBD2 (5 bases). The V gene's germline CDR1 is SGHTA and CDR2 FQGNSA. Trimming cost V 7 bases and J 4 bases, with 12 bases left between them. The length of the CDR3 is 13 residues. Full variable domain (rest looked up from reference TRBV7-2 and TRBJ2-3): GAGVSQSPSNKVTEKGKDVELRCDPISGHTALYWYRQSLGQGLEFLIYFQGNSAPDKSGLPSDRFSAERTGGSVSTLTIQRTQQEDSAVYLCASTIGNPDTQYFGPGTRLTVL.

This clonotype showed up many times. This CDR3 reads CASSPQRDTQYF. Written as DNA, the CDR3 is TGTGCCAGCAGTCCCCAAAGGGATACGCAGTATTTT. V and J are TRBV12-3 or TRBV12-4 and TRBJ2-3; D gene ambiguous. The CDR3 totals 12 residues. With 5 bases removed from V and 6 bases from J, the gap between germline ends came to 9 bases.

By share of the sample, this clonotype is medium-sized. The V and J genes are TRBV18 and TRBJ2-3; 7 bases map to TRBD1. V was pared by 3 bases and J by 6 bases, with 3 bases of the junction left unmatched. This CDR3 is built from 13 residues. Per the germline V gene, CDR1 is KGHSH and CDR2 is LQKENI. The CDR3 sequence is CASSPGTEDTQYF. The CDR3 nucleotides are TGTGCCAGCTCACCGGGGACAGAGGATACGCAGTATTTT. The entire variable domain, with the rest obtained from reference TRBV18 and TRBJ2-3, is as follows: NAGVMQNPRHLVRRRGQEARLRCSPMKGHSHVYWYRQLPEEGLKFMVYLQKENIIDESGMPKERFSAEFPKEGPSILRIQQVVRGDSAAYFCASSPGTEDTQYFGPGTRLTVL.

This clonotype occurred many times. This sequence joins TRBV18 and TRBJ2-3; TRBD2 is a possible D gene (6 bases). The CDR3 has 16 residues. Germline values: CDR1 KGHSH, CDR2 LQKENI. Trimming pared 2 bases from V and 1 base from J, leaving 13 bases between. CDR3 bases: TGTGCCAGCTCACCAAGGAGGGAGAGGGGCACAGATACGCAGTATTTT. It yields the protein CASSPRRERGTDTQYF.

This clonotype has a count of ten or more. The V gene is TRBV5-5, the J gene TRBJ2-4; TRBD2 aligns across 9 bases. Losses at the gene ends were 2 bases for V and 0 bases for J; bases not matched to a gene: 6. The CDR3 is 17 residues long. The germline CDR1 and CDR2 sequences are SGHKS and YYEKEE (reference sequence). The CDR3 nucleotides are TGTGCCAGCAGCTTTCTAAGCGGGAGGATAGCCAAAAACATTCAGTACTTC. It yields the protein CASSFLSGRIAKNIQYF.

This clonotype was recorded many times. This chain connects TRBV5-5 to TRBJ2-7; D unclear. The CDR3 has 15 amino acids. The germline CDR1 and CDR2 sequences are SGHKS and YYEKEE (reference sequence). V lost 0 bases and J lost 3, with 13 bases in between. Here the CDR3 reads CASSLVLWAGYEQYF. The CDR3 nucleotides are TGTGCCAGCAGCTTGGTACTTTGGGCAGGCTACGAGCAGTACTTC.

This clonotype has at least ten counts. The chain couples TRBV5-1 to TRBJ2-5; D gene uncertain. This CDR3 region has 14 residues. Between the trimmed V and J ends, which lost 4 bases and 2 bases, there was a span of 12 bases. Per the germline V gene, CDR1 is SGHRS and CDR2 is YFSETQ. CDR3 loop: CASSRSGSQETQYF. DNA for the CDR3: TGCGCCAGCAGCAGATCCGGGTCTCAAGAGACCCAGTACTTC.

This clonotype occurred many times. This rearrangement joins TRBV7-8 to TRBJ2-7; 9 nucleotides agree with TRBD2. This CDR3 has 16 residues. CDR1 is SGHVS and CDR2 is FQNEAQ in the germline V gene. Germline trimming cut 1 base from V and 3 bases from J; bases unmatched to any gene: 7. Written as DNA, the CDR3 is TGTGCCAGCAGCTTAGTTGGGCTAGCGGGATACTACGAGCAGTACTTC. Residues: CASSLVGLAGYYEQYF. The whole variable domain, filled in from reference TRBV7-8 and TRBJ2-7, reads GAGVSQSPRYKVAKRGQDVALRCDPISGHVSLFWYQQALGQGPEFLTYFQNEAQLDKSGLPSDRFFAERPEGSVSTLKIQRTQQEDSAVYLCASSLVGLAGYYEQYFGPGTRLTVT.

There are many counts of this clonotype. The genes are TRBV5-6 and TRBJ2-3; TRBD2 agrees at 13 bases. CDR3 size: 14 residues. J lost 6 bases, V lost 4 bases, and 2 bases had no gene match. Germline assignment: CDR1 SGHDT and CDR2 YYEEEE. CDR3 nucleotides: TGTGCCAGCAGCAAGACTAGCGGGAGGGATACGCAGTATTTT. Encoded protein: CASSKTSGRDTQYF.

This clonotype was counted many times. The rearrangement uses TRBV7-9 and TRBJ2-7, with TRBD2 identical over 7 bases. The CDR3 totals 13 residues. J gave up 8 bases and V 6 bases, and 10 bases lay outside the gene matches. Germline values: CDR1 SEHNR, CDR2 FQNEAQ (reference sequence). The CDR3 spells CASSSSGTTKQYF. Written as DNA, the CDR3 is TGTGCCAGCAGTTCATCCGGGACTACTAAGCAGTACTTC.

This clonotype was picked up many times. The rearrangement joins TRBV3-1 to TRBJ1-2; D ambiguous. The germline gives CDR1 LGHDT, CDR2 YNNKEL (reference sequence). Trimming removed 0 bases at V and 4 bases at J, with 15 bases between. This CDR3 has 16 residues. The DNA of the CDR3 is TGTGCCAGCAGCCAAGATTGGCAGCGAGGGCTCTATGGCTACACCTTC. Protein sequence: CASSQDWQRGLYGYTF.

Many counts were recorded for this clonotype. This rearrangement joins TRBV7-9 to TRBJ2-1; TRBD2 matches 11 bases. Germline CDR1 is SEHNR and CDR2 is FQNEAQ (reference sequence). The V and J ends lost 5 bases and 8 bases, in that order; junction bases with no gene match: 11. CDR3 length: 16 amino acids. CDR3: CASSPPPRGLADEQFF. The CDR3 nucleotides are TGTGCCAGCAGCCCGCCTCCCAGGGGACTAGCGGATGAGCAGTTCTTC.

This clonotype was counted many times. The chain links TRBV6-6 to TRBJ2-5, with 9 positions matching TRBD2. Per the germline V gene, CDR1 is MNHNY and CDR2 is SVGAGI (reference sequence). This CDR3 region has 16 residues. V gave up 5 bases and J gave up 3 bases; unmatched junction bases: 10. DNA for the CDR3: TGTGCCAGCAGTCCGACTAGCGGAGGCAAGAAAGAGACCCAGTACTTC. This encodes CASSPTSGGKKETQYF.

This clonotype appeared many times. The J gene is TRBJ2-1, the V gene TRBV12-3 or TRBV12-4, with 7 bases that match TRBD1. This CDR3 region has 13 residues. After removal of 4 bases from V and 5 bases from J, the junction contained 2 bases not matched to a gene. CDR3 protein: CASSSGTDNEQFF. CDR3 coding DNA: TGTGCCAGCAGTTCCGGGACAGACAATGAGCAGTTCTTC.

This clonotype was recorded at least ten times. This chain uses TRBV7-2 with TRBJ2-7, with D possibly being TRBD2 (5 bases). The length of the CDR3 is 14 residues. Germline V CDR1 and CDR2: SGHTA, FQGNSA. Trimming took 8 bases from V and 4 from J, leaving 18 bases between them. This CDR3 is CASSTGGGFYEQYF. In nucleotides, the CDR3 is TGTGCCAGCTCCACGGGCGGAGGCTTTTACGAGCAGTACTTC.